This T cell receptor beta chain was sequenced for a study of cytomegalovirus exposure and HLA in healthy donors. A multiplex PCR was run with 60 Vbeta primers and 13 Jbeta primers. The protocol was immunoSEQ multiplex PCR, while the TCRdb copy is restricted to in-frame clones and leaves out a portion. The data contain about 130,000 clones, about 85% of them singletons. J lost 4 bases, V lost 0 bases, and 9 bases had no gene match. There are 16 residues in the CDR3. CDR1 is SQVTM, CDR2 ANQGSEA, per germline. The receptor's source is a boy aged 5 to 17 in good health and CMV-seronegative. Material: PBMCs. J is TRBJ2-3 and V is TRBV29-1; 8 nucleotides line up with TRBD1. This CDR3 reads CSVEDLGAGGADTQYF. The DNA for the CDR3 is TGCAGCGTTGAAGATCTTGGGGCAGGGGGCGCAGATACGCAGTATTTT.